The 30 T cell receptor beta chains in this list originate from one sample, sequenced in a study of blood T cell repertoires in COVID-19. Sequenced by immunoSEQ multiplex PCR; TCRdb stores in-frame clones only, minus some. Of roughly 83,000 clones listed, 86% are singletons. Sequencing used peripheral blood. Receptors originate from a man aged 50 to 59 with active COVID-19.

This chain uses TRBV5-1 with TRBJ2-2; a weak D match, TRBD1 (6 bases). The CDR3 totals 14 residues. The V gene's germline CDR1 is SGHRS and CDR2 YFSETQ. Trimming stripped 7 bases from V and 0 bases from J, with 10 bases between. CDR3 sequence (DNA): TGCGCCAGCCGGACAGTTCCGAACACCGGGGAGCTGTTTTTT. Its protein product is CASRTVPNTGELFF.

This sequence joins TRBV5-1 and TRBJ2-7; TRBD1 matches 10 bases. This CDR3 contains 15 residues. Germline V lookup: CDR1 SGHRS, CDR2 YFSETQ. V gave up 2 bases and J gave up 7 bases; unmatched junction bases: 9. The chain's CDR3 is CASSFRQGALWEQYF. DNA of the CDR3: TGCGCCAGCAGCTTTAGACAGGGGGCTTTGTGGGAGCAGTACTTC.

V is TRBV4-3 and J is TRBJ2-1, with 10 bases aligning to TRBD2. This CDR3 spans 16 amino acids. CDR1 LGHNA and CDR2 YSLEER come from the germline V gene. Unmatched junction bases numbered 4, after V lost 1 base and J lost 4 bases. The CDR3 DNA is TGCGCCAGCAGCCAAGGAGCTAGCGGGAGTTACAATGAGCAGTTCTTC. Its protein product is CASSQGASGSYNEQFF.

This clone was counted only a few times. CDR3 coding DNA: TGTGCCAGCAGTTTTTCCCAGGGGGTGAGGGATGAGCAGTTCTTC. Protein sequence: CASSFSQGVRDEQFF. The chain uses TRBV27 and TRBJ2-1, with 7 bases aligning to TRBD1. Germline-derived CDR1 and CDR2 are MNHEY and SMNVEV (reference sequence). The length of the CDR3 is 15 residues. The V segment lost 3 bases and the J segment 8 bases; nucleotides outside the gene matches: 10.

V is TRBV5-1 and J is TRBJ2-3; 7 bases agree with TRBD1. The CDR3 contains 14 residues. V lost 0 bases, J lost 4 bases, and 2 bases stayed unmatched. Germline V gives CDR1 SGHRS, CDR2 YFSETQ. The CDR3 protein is CASSLAQGADTQYF. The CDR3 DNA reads TGCGCCAGCAGCTTGGCCCAGGGGGCAGATACGCAGTATTTT.

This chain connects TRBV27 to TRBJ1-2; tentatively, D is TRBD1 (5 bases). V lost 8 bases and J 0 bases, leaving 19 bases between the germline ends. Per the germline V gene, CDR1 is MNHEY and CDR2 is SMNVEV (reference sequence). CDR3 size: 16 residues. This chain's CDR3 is CASGTGTAGPNYGYTF. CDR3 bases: TGTGCCAGCGGAACTGGGACGGCGGGGCCTAACTATGGCTACACCTTC.

CDR3 region: CASSFGQDQETQYF. The CDR3 bases are TGTGCCAGCAGCTTCGGACAGGATCAAGAGACCCAGTACTTC. The V gene is TRBV5-4, the J gene TRBJ2-5; TRBD1 agrees at 7 bases. Germline values: CDR1 SGHNT, CDR2 YYREEE (reference sequence). The CDR3 length is 14 residues. The ends lost 2 bases at V and 2 bases at J; junction bases unmatched: 3.

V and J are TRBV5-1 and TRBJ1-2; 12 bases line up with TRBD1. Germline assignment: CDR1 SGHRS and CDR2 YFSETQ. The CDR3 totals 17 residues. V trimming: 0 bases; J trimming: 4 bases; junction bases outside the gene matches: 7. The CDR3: CASSLGDRGRTSYGYTF. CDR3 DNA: TGCGCCAGCAGCTTGGGGGACAGGGGGCGAACGAGCTATGGCTACACCTTC.

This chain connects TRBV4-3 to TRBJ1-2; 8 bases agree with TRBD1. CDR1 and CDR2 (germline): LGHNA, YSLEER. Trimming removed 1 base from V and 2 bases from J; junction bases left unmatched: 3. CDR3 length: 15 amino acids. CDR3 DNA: TGCGCCAGCAGCCAAGCGAGGACAGGGAACTATGGCTACACCTTC. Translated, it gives CASSQARTGNYGYTF.

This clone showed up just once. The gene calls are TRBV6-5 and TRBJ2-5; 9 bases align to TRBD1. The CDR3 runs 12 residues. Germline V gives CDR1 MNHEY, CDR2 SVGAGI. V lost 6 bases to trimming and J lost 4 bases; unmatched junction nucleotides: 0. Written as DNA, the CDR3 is TGTGCCAGCAGGGACAGGGGAGAGACCCAGTACTTC. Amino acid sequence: CASRDRGETQYF.

The CDR3 here is CASSWSGKGETQYF. As DNA, the CDR3 is TGCGCCAGCAGCTGGTCAGGGAAGGGGGAGACCCAGTACTTC. The chain recombines TRBV5-1 with TRBJ2-5; D perhaps matches TRBD1 (5 bases). The germline V gene encodes CDR1 SGHRS and CDR2 YFSETQ. The length of the CDR3 is 14 residues. Trimming took 3 bases from V and 5 from J, leaving 14 bases between them.

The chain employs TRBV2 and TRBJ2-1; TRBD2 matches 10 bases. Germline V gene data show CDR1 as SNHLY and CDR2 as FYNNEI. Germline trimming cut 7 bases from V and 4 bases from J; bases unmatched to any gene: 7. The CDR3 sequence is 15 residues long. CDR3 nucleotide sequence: TGTGCCAGCACCACACTAGCGGGGTCATACAATGAGCAGTTCTTC. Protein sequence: CASTTLAGSYNEQFF.

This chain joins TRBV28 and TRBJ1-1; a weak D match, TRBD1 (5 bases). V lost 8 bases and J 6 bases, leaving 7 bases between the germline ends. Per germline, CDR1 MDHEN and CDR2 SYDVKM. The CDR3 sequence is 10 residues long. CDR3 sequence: CASGGAEAFF. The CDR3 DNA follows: TGTGCCAGCGGGGGGGCTGAAGCTTTCTTT.

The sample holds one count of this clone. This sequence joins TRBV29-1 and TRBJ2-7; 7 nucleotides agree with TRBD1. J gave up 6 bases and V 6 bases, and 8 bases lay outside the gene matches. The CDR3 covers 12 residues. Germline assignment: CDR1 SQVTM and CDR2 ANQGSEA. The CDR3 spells CSVQTGPGEQYF. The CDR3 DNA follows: TGCAGCGTCCAGACAGGGCCGGGCGAGCAGTACTTC.

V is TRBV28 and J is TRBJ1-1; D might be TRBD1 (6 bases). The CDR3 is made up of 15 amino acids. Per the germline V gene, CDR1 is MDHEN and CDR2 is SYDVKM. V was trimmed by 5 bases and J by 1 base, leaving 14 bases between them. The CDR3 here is CASSLPTRGNTEAFF. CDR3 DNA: TGTGCCAGCAGTCTCCCTACCAGGGGGAACACTGAAGCTTTCTTT.

The DNA of the CDR3 is TGTGCCAGCAGCCAAGGACAGAACTATGGCTACACCTTC. Translated, it gives CASSQGQNYGYTF. The V gene is TRBV6-2 or TRBV6-3, the J gene TRBJ1-2, with a possible D match to TRBD1 (6 bases). V lost 6 bases and J 2 bases, leaving 10 bases between the germline ends. CDR1 MNHEY and CDR2 SVGEGT come from the germline V gene. The CDR3 loop spans 13 amino acids.

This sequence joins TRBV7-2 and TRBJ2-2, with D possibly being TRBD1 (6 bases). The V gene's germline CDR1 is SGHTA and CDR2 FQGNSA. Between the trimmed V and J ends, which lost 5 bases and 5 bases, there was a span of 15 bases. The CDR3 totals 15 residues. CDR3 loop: CASSATGNPTGELFF. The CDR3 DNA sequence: TGTGCCAGCAGCGCTACAGGGAATCCTACCGGGGAGCTGTTTTTT.

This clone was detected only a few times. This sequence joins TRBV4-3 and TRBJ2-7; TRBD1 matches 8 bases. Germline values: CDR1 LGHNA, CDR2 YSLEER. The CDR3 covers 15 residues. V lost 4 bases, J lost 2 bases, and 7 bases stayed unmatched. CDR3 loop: CASSRSRQGPYEQYF. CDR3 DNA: TGCGCCAGCAGCCGATCGCGACAGGGGCCCTACGAGCAGTACTTC.

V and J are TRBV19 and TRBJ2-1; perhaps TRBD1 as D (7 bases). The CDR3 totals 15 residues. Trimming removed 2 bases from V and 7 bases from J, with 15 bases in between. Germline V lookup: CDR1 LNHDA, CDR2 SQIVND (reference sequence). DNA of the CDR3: TGTGCCAGTAGTATACAAGGGGGCGGAGGGAATGAGCAGTTCTTC. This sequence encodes CASSIQGGGGNEQFF.

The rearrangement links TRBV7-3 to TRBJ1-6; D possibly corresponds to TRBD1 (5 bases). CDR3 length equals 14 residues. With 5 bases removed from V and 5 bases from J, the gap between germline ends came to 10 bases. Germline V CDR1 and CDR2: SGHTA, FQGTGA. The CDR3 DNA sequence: TGTGCCAGCAGCGGGACTGGGAATAATTCACCCCTCCACTTT. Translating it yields CASSGTGNNSPLHF.

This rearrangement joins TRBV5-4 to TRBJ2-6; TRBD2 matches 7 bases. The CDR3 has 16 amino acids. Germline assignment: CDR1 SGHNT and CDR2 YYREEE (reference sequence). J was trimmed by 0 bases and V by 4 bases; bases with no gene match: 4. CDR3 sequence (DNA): TGTGCCAGCAGCCCGGGGGGAAGCTCTGGGGCCAACGTCCTGACTTTC. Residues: CASSPGGSSGANVLTF.

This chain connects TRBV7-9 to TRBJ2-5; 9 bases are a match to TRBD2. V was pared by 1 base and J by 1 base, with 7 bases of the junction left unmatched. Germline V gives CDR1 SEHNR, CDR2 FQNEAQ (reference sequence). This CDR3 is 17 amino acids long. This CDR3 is CASSLGSSGVIQETQYF. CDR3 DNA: TGTGCCAGCAGCTTAGGGTCTAGCGGGGTAATCCAAGAGACCCAGTACTTC.

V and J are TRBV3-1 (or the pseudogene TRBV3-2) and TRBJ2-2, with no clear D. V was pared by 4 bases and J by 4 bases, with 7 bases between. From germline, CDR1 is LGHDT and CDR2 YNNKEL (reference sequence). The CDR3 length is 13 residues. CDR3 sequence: CASSLKSTGELFF. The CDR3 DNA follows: TGTGCCAGCAGCCTGAAGAGCACCGGGGAGCTGTTTTTT.

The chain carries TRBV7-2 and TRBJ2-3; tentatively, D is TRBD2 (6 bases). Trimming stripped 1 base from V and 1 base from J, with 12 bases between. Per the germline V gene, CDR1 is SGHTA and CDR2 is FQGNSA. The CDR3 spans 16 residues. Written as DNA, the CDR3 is TGTGCCAGCAGCTTAGGCGGGGTCGGGGGCACAGATACGCAGTATTTT. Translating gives CASSLGGVGGTDTQYF. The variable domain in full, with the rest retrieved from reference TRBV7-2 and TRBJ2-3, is GAGVSQSPSNKVTEKGKDVELRCDPISGHTALYWYRQSLGQGLEFLIYFQGNSAPDKSGLPSDRFSAERTGGSVSTLTIQRTQQEDSAVYLCASSLGGVGGTDTQYFGPGTRLTVL.

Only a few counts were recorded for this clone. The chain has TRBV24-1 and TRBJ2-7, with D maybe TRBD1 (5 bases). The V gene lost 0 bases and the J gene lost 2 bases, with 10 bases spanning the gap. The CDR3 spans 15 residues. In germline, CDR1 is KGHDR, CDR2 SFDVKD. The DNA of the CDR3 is TGTGCCACCAGTGATTTGCAGAACAGGACCTACGAGCAGTACTTC. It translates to CATSDLQNRTYEQYF.

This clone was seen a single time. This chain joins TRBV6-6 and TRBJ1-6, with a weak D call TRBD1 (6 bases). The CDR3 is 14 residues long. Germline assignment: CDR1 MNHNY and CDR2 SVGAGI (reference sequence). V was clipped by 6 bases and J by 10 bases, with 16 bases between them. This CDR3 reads CASSPTGGPSPLHF. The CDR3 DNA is TGTGCCAGCAGCCCGACGGGGGGGCCCTCACCCCTCCACTTT.

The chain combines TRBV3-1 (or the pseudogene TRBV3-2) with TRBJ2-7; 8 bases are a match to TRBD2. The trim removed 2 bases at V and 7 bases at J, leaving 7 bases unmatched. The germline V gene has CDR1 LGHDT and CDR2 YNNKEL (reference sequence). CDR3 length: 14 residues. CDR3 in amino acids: CASSQNSGNREQYF. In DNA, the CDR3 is TGTGCCAGCAGCCAAAATAGCGGGAATCGTGAGCAGTACTTC.

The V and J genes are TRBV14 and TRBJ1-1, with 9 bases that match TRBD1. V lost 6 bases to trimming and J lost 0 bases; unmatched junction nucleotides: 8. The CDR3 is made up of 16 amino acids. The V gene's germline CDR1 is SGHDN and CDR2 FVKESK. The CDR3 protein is CASSPGQGLLNTEAFF. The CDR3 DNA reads TGTGCCAGCAGTCCGGGACAGGGACTTTTGAACACTGAAGCTTTCTTT.

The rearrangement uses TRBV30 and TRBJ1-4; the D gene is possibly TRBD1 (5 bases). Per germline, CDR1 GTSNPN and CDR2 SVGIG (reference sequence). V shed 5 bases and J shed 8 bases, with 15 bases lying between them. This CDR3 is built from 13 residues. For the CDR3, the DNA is TGTGCCTGGGGGCGCGGGACCCCCGAAAAACTGTTTTTT. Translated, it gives CAWGRGTPEKLFF.

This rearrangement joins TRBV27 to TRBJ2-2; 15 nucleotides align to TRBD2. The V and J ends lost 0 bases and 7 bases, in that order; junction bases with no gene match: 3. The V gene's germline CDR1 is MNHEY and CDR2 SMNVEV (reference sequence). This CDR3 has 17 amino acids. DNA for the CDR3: TGTGCCAGCAGTTTATCTCGGACTAGCGGGGGGGGCGGGGAGCTGTTTTTT. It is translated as CASSLSRTSGGGGELFF.